This T cell receptor beta chain was profiled in a study of Ad26.COV2.S vaccination and SARS-CoV-2 variants. As for treatment: about 20 received Ad26.COV2.S at low or high dose, single or two shots; about 5 received placebo; per-sample allocation not given. Vaccine and placebo recipients were sampled on day 63 after the first injection. The protocol was immunoSEQ multiplex PCR, while the TCRdb copy is restricted to in-frame clones and leaves out a portion. The repertoire holds a few hundred thousand clones, with less than 95% as singletons. The CDR3 spans 14 residues. Per the germline V gene, CDR1 is MNHEY and CDR2 is SVGEGT. V was clipped by 6 bases and J by 2 bases; unmatched bases: 5.

The source is a person between 18 and 60 years old who received the Ad26.COV2.S COVID-19 vaccine or a placebo. Sequencing was performed on peripheral blood, taken in a trial of Ad26.COV2.S vaccine versus placebo. This chain joins TRBV6-2 or TRBV6-3 and TRBJ2-7, with 9 bases identical to TRBD2. DNA for the CDR3: TGTGCCAGCAGCCTCGGACTAGCGACCTACGAGCAGTACTTC. This codes for CASSLGLATYEQYF.